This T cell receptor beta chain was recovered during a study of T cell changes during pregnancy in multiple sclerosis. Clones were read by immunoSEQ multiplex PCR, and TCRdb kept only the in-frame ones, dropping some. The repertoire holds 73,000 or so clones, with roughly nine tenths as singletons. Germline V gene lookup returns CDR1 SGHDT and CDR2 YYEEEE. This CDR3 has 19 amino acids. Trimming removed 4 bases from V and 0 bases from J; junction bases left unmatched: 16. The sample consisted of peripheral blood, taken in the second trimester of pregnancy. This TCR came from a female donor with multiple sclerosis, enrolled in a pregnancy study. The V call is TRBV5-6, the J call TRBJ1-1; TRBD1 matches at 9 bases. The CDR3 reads CASSKRVTGGVRVNTEAFF. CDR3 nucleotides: TGTGCCAGCAGCAAAAGGGTCACAGGGGGCGTGAGGGTGAACACTGAAGCTTTCTTT. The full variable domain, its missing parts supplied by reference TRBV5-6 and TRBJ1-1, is DAGVTQSPTHLIKTRGQQVTLRCSPKSGHDTVSWYQQALGQGPQFIFQYYEEEERQRGNFPDRFSGHQFPNYSSELNVNALLLGDSALYLCASSKRVTGGVRVNTEAFFGQGTRLTVV.